This TCR beta chain is from a study of blood T cells in healthy people across ages. Sample-barcoded 5' priming and a J-beta primer mix drove a second PCR of roughly 6 to 12 cycles. Via MiXCR, TCRdb re-called the 5' RACE reads, giving one row per CDR3 protein. In the table there are 1.5 million to 2 million distinct CDR3 sequences, under 30% of which are singletons. In regard to this clonotype: No antigen is known for it.

V lost 1 base, J lost 3 bases, and 8 bases stayed unmatched. CDR3 length: 19 amino acids. CDR1 and CDR2 from the germline V gene are SGHRS and YFSETQ. Whole-study findings and limits: Diversity figures derived from one million T cells were judged to underestimate the true value. The fall in TCR beta diversity per million T cells was roughly linear with age.

Isolated per sample were at least 6 million PBMCs. The TCR comes from a woman aged 25 to 45 in good health. The V call is TRBV5-1, the J call TRBJ2-3; 16 bases line up with TRBD2. The sequenced sample was blood. The CDR3: CASSLPPGLAGGQTDTQYF. The DNA for the CDR3 is TGCGCCAGCAGCTTGCCCCCGGGACTAGCGGGGGGGCAAACAGATACGCAGTATTTT. The complete variable domain, with remaining parts taken from reference TRBV5-1 and TRBJ2-3, reads KAGVTQTPRYLIKTRGQQVTLSCSPISGHRSVSWYQQTPGQGLQFLFEYFSETQRNKGNFPGRFSGRQFSNSRSEMNVSTLELGDSALYLCASSLPPGLAGGQTDTQYFGPGTRLTVL.